This T cell receptor (beta chain) comes out of a study of cytomegalovirus exposure and HLA in healthy donors. Study summary: Caucasian-associated ancestry cluster membership applied to under 85% of 300 to 450 genotyped donors. Study-wide results and limits: Later analysis demonstrated an association between a missense DCLRE1C variant and TCR beta V- and J-gene trimming. A later analysis associated some 16,000 TCR beta sequences with HLA alleles at a 0.05 false discovery rate.

The PCR was carried out with 60 Vbeta primers and 13 Jbeta primers. Profiling relied on immunoSEQ multiplex PCR, and the TCRdb table lists in-frame clones only, not all of them. The repertoire has around 150,000 clones, roughly 82% of them found once; the top ten carry about 11%. Donors consisted of healthy bone marrow donors. The CDR3 is 13 amino acids. CDR1 and CDR2 from the germline V gene are MDHEN and SYDVKM. After removal of 5 bases from V and 8 bases from J, the junction contained 5 bases not matched to a gene. This clone was seen a single time. Its antigen is currently unknown. The sequencing input was PBMCs. The sequence derives from a man in his fifties in good health and CMV-seropositive. V is TRBV28 and J is TRBJ1-2, with 10 bases fitting TRBD1. The CDR3 here is CASSPGTGVGYTF. In nucleotides, the CDR3 is TGTGCCAGCAGTCCTGGGACAGGGGTAGGCTACACCTTC.